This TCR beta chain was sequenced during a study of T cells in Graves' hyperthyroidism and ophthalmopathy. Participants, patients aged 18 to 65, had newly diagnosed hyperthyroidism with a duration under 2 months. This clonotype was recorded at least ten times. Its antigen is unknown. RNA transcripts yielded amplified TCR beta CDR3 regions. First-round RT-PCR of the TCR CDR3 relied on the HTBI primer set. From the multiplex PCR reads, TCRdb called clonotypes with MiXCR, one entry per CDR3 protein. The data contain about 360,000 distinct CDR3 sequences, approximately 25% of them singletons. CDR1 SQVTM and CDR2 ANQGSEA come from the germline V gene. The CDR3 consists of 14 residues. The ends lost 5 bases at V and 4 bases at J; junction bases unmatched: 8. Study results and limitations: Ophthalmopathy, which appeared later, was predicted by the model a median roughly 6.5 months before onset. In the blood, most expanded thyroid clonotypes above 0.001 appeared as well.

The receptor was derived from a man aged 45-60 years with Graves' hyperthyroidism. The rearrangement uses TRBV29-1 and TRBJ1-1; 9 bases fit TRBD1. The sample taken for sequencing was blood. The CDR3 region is CSVSGQGLSTEAFF. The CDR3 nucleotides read TGCAGCGTTTCGGGACAGGGACTCTCCACTGAAGCTTTCTTT.